The T cell receptor (beta chain) under discussion was sequenced for a study of control samples from healthy donors and cancer patients. This clone showed up just a few times. Libraries were prepared by immunoSEQ multiplex PCR; TCRdb keeps only in-frame clonotypes and omits some of them. The repertoire holds more than 100,000 clones, with about nine tenths as singletons. Germline CDR1 and CDR2: LGHDT and YNNKEL (reference sequence). The CDR3 sequence is 12 residues long. Trimming left V 4 bases short and J 6 bases short, with 7 bases between. V is TRBV3-1 (or the pseudogene TRBV3-2) and J is TRBJ1-5, with D perhaps matching TRBD1 (5 bases). Source material: blood. This clonotype originated in a man younger than 35 in good health. The CDR3 sequence: CASSPGGQPQHF. The CDR3, as DNA: TGTGCCAGCAGCCCCGGGGGTCAGCCCCAGCATTTT.